Listed below are T cell receptor beta chains from one sample, sequenced in a study of blood T cell repertoires in COVID-19. The method was immunoSEQ multiplex PCR; TCRdb's version includes in-frame clones alone and lacks a portion of them. The sample carries about 42,000 clones, about 85% recorded once. Input material: peripheral blood. These receptors were taken from a human donor in a cohort sampled during active COVID-19. Each CDR3 is given with its conserved first and last residue. D genes are given only for firm matches. Size is omitted from some rows. Given values are once, few, many or a class for expanded clones.

length: 15
D: TRBD1
V: TRBV2
size: NA
J: TRBJ1-2
DNA: TGTGCCAGCAGTGAAGACAGGGGGCGCGGCTATGGCTACACCTTC
CDR3: CASSEDRGRGYGYTF

length: 13
D: TRBD1
V: TRBV7-2
size: NA
J: TRBJ1-2
DNA: TGTGCCAGCAGCCCATGGACAGGCAAAGGCTACACCTTC
CDR3: CASSPWTGKGYTF

length: 14
D: NA
V: TRBV2
size: NA
J: TRBJ2-3
DNA: TGTGCCAGCAGTGAAGCCGTTAGAACAGATACGCAGTATTTT
CDR3: CASSEAVRTDTQYF

length: 13
D: TRBD2
V: TRBV6-5
size: NA
J: TRBJ2-4
DNA: TGTGCCAGCAGAGCGGGGTCAAAAAACATTCAGTACTTC
CDR3: CASRAGSKNIQYF

length: 11
D: NA
V: TRBV28
size: NA
J: TRBJ2-3
DNA: TGTGCCAGCGCCGGGGCAGATACGCAGTATTTT
CDR3: CASAGADTQYF

length: 12
D: NA
V: TRBV7-2
size: NA
J: TRBJ2-5
DNA: TGTGCCAGCAGCGCGAGTGGAGAGACCCAGTACTTC
CDR3: CASSASGETQYF

length: 14
D: NA
V: TRBV27
size: NA
J: TRBJ2-7
DNA: TGTGCCAGCAGTAGGGGACTTCAGCCCTACGAGCAGTACTTC
CDR3: CASSRGLQPYEQYF

length: 12
D: NA
V: TRBV10-1
size: few
J: TRBJ1-5
DNA: TGCGCCAGCAGTGAAGGGAGCCGGCCCCAGCATTTT
CDR3: CASSEGSRPQHF

length: 12
D: NA
V: TRBV12-3/TRBV12-4
size: once
J: TRBJ1-1
DNA: TGTGCCAGCAGTTTGAGTTACGGTGAAGCTTTCTTT
CDR3: CASSLSYGEAFF

length: 16
D: NA
V: TRBV2
size: NA
J: TRBJ1-5
DNA: TGTGCCAGCAGTGCCACGACAGTTCGTAGCAATCAGCCCCAGCATTTT
CDR3: CASSATTVRSNQPQHF

length: 14
D: TRBD1
V: TRBV3-1/TRBV3-2
size: NA
J: TRBJ2-2
DNA: TGTGCCAGCAGCTCCGGGACAGCCACCGGGGAGCTGTTTTTT
CDR3: CASSSGTATGELFF

length: 16
D: TRBD1
V: TRBV18
size: NA
J: TRBJ2-6
DNA: TGTGCCAGCTCACCGACAGGGGGCTCTGGGGCCAACGTCCTGACTTTC
CDR3: CASSPTGGSGANVLTF

length: 17
D: TRBD2
V: TRBV27
size: few
J: TRBJ2-2
DNA: TGTGCCAGTTGCCTCCAACCCACGGGGGGGGCAACCGGGGAGCTGTTTTTT
CDR3: CASCLQPTGGATGELFF

length: 13
D: TRBD2
V: TRBV6-5
size: NA
J: TRBJ2-7
DNA: TGTGCCAGCAGCGGACTAGCGGGGGGTGAGCAGTACTTC
CDR3: CASSGLAGGEQYF

length: 16
D: TRBD2
V: TRBV5-6
size: NA
J: TRBJ2-3
DNA: TGTGCCAGCAGCTTAGCGGGGATCTTACCCACAGATACGCAGTATTTT
CDR3: CASSLAGILPTDTQYF

length: 17
D: NA
V: TRBV7-9
size: NA
J: TRBJ2-2
DNA: TGTGCCAGCAGCTTAAGGAGTGGACAGACCAACACCGGGGAGCTGTTTTTT
CDR3: CASSLRSGQTNTGELFF

length: 15
D: TRBD1
V: TRBV6-1
size: NA
J: TRBJ1-1
DNA: TGTGCCAGCAGTGACCAGAGCCCGGGACAGGGCGAAGCTTTCTTT
CDR3: CASSDQSPGQGEAFF

length: 20
D: NA
V: TRBV4-1
size: NA
J: TRBJ2-6
DNA: TGCGCCAGCAGCCAAGTGGCAGTGAGTCTTAGGAGCTCTGGGGCCAACGTCCTGACTTTC
CDR3: CASSQVAVSLRSSGANVLTF

length: 15
D: TRBD1
V: TRBV11-3
size: NA
J: TRBJ2-1
DNA: TGTGCCAGCAGCTTGACAGGGGCCACCTACAATGAGCAGTTCTTC
CDR3: CASSLTGATYNEQFF

length: 15
D: TRBD2
V: TRBV13
size: NA
J: TRBJ2-7
DNA: TGTGCCAGCAGCTTAGGCCACGGGGGGGTCGGGGAACGGTACTTC
CDR3: CASSLGHGGVGERYF

length: 14
D: TRBD1
V: TRBV6-4
size: NA
J: TRBJ2-2
DNA: TGTGCCAGCAGTGGGGACAGGAACACCGGGGAGCTGTTTTTT
CDR3: CASSGDRNTGELFF

length: 15
D: NA
V: TRBV9
size: NA
J: TRBJ2-3
DNA: TGTGCCAGCAGCGTTCGGCGGGACCCGGGTTTCGGGCAGTATTTT
CDR3: CASSVRRDPGFGQYF

length: 15
D: NA
V: TRBV10-2
size: NA
J: TRBJ1-6
DNA: TGCGCCAGCAGTGAGTCTCGGGGGGGCTGGTCACCCCTCCACTTT
CDR3: CASSESRGGWSPLHF

length: 14
D: TRBD1
V: TRBV24-1
size: few
J: TRBJ2-7
DNA: TGTGCCACCAGTGAAACCGGGACAGTATACGAGCAGTACTTC
CDR3: CATSETGTVYEQYF

length: 15
D: TRBD1
V: TRBV9
size: NA
J: TRBJ2-5
DNA: TGTGCCAGCAGCGGGGGACAGGGGGCAGGGGAGACCCAGTACTTC
CDR3: CASSGGQGAGETQYF

length: 17
D: TRBD1
V: TRBV7-2
size: NA
J: TRBJ1-6
DNA: TGTGCCAGCAGCTCCAGACAGGGGGCGACTTATAATTCACCCCTCCACTTT
CDR3: CASSSRQGATYNSPLHF

length: 12
D: NA
V: TRBV2
size: NA
J: TRBJ1-4
DNA: TGTGCCAGCGAATCGGGTAATGAAAAACTGTTTTTT
CDR3: CASESGNEKLFF

length: 15
D: TRBD1
V: TRBV11-2
size: NA
J: TRBJ1-3
DNA: TGTGCCAGCAGCTTTGACAGGGACCCTGGAAACACCATATATTTT
CDR3: CASSFDRDPGNTIYF

length: 16
D: NA
V: TRBV25-1
size: NA
J: TRBJ2-3
DNA: TGTGCCAGCAGTGAATCGGGGCGGGGAAGCGCAGATACGCAGTATTTT
CDR3: CASSESGRGSADTQYF

length: 15
D: NA
V: TRBV28
size: few
J: TRBJ1-5
DNA: TGTGCCAGCAGGTATCGACAGGCTAGCAATCAGCCCCAGCATTTT
CDR3: CASRYRQASNQPQHF